These T cell receptor beta chains were read from a single sample in a study of blood T cell repertoires in COVID-19. Libraries were prepared by immunoSEQ multiplex PCR; TCRdb keeps only in-frame clonotypes and omits some of them. The sample gives around 220,000 clones, approximately 80% of which show up once; roughly 7.8% is in the top ten. Source material: peripheral blood. Receptor source: a woman aged 80 or over with COVID-19, enrolled during active disease. CDR3s include the opening cysteine and the closing phenylalanine or tryptophan. The D gene is left open where the match is weak. For some rows the clone size is stated as once, few or many, or as a class when expanded; others skip it.

d_call | j_call | cdr3_length | v_call | clone_size | cdr3_aa | cdr3_nt
TRBD1 | TRBJ1-2 | 14 | TRBV4-1 | - | CASSRTDRGYGYTF | TGCGCCAGCAGCCGCACCGACAGGGGCTATGGCTACACCTTC
TRBD1 | TRBJ2-7 | 14 | TRBV6-5 | few | CASSYTQGAYEQYF | TGTGCCAGCAGTTACACACAGGGGGCTTACGAGCAGTACTTC
TRBD1 | TRBJ2-1 | 15 | TRBV10-3 | - | CAISTSGQGLGEQFF | TGTGCCATCAGCACCTCGGGACAGGGCCTGGGTGAGCAGTTCTTC
- | TRBJ1-4 | 15 | TRBV5-1 | - | CASGLLGGPEEKLFF | TGCGCCAGCGGACTCCTCGGGGGTCCCGAGGAAAAACTGTTTTTT
TRBD1 | TRBJ1-2 | 22 | TRBV12-5 | - | CASGLPYGSRDSEAVGNYGYTF | TGTGCTAGTGGTTTGCCCTATGGGTCCCGGGACAGCGAGGCTGTAGGGAACTATGGCTACACCTTC
TRBD1 | TRBJ1-2 | 15 | TRBV5-1 | once | CASSLATGGNYGYTF | TGCGCCAGCAGCTTGGCGACAGGGGGTAACTATGGCTACACCTTC
- | TRBJ1-5 | 16 | TRBV4-2 | - | CASSQESGQGRQPQHF | TGTGCCAGCAGCCAAGAGTCTGGGCAGGGCCGTCAGCCCCAGCATTTT
- | TRBJ1-2 | 15 | TRBV18 | once | CASSLRQDLHYGYTF | TGTGCCAGCTCCCTTAGACAGGATCTTCACTATGGCTACACCTTC
- | TRBJ1-1 | 14 | TRBV7-2 | - | CASSFGVPNTEAFF | TGTGCCAGCAGCTTCGGGGTTCCAAACACTGAAGCTTTCTTT
- | TRBJ1-2 | 11 | TRBV20-1 | - | CSALYLGTYTF | TGCAGTGCTCTCTATTTGGGGACATACACCTTC
TRBD1 | TRBJ2-1 | 14 | TRBV18 | - | CASSPQGAQGEQFF | TGTGCCAGCTCACCACAGGGGGCGCAAGGTGAGCAGTTCTTC
TRBD2 | TRBJ2-3 | 14 | TRBV5-6 | - | CASSPSGARDTQYF | TGTGCCAGCAGCCCCAGCGGGGCGCGAGATACGCAGTATTTT
- | TRBJ1-5 | 15 | TRBV2 | - | CASTGGLYSNQPQHF | TGTGCCAGCACGGGGGGCCTTTATAGCAATCAGCCCCAGCATTTT
TRBD2 | TRBJ2-1 | 16 | TRBV27 | - | CASSLRPGLGTDEQFF | TGTGCCAGCAGTTTGAGGCCGGGACTAGGGACCGATGAGCAGTTCTTC
TRBD1 | TRBJ1-4 | 14 | TRBV19 | - | CASSPSWTGEKLFF | TGTGCCAGTAGTCCTTCCTGGACAGGCGAAAAACTGTTTTTT
- | TRBJ1-2 | 20 | TRBV27 | - | CASSFRQGAKPRDANYGYTF | TGTGCCAGCAGTTTTCGCCAGGGCGCGAAGCCGCGAGATGCGAACTATGGCTACACCTTC
TRBD2 | TRBJ2-1 | 15 | TRBV7-3 | - | CASSATGLAAGEQFF | TGTGCCAGCAGCGCAACGGGACTAGCGGCTGGTGAGCAGTTCTTC
- | TRBJ1-1 | 15 | TRBV15 | - | CATSRGGTPNTEAFF | TGTGCCACCAGCAGAGGGGGGACACCGAACACTGAAGCTTTCTTT
- | TRBJ2-1 | 14 | TRBV28 | once | CASSPPTGYNEQFF | TGTGCCAGCAGTCCACCAACAGGGTACAATGAGCAGTTCTTC
- | TRBJ1-2 | 14 | TRBV29-1 | - | CSVTPGTRGSGYTF | TGCAGCGTAACCCCCGGGACACGGGGCTCTGGCTACACCTTC
- | TRBJ2-7 | 14 | TRBV6-2/TRBV6-3 | - | CASSHLGQAYEQYF | TGTGCCAGCAGTCACCTAGGACAAGCCTACGAGCAGTACTTC
- | TRBJ1-3 | 15 | TRBV2 | - | CASSIRGSSGNTIYF | TGTGCCAGCAGTATAAGGGGTAGCTCTGGAAACACCATATATTTT
- | TRBJ2-7 | 15 | TRBV19 | few | CASSISTGSGYEQYF | TGTGCCAGTAGTATTTCCACGGGATCGGGCTACGAGCAGTACTTC
- | TRBJ1-2 | 13 | TRBV6-5 | few | CASSFERSDGYTF | TGTGCCAGCAGTTTCGAACGTTCAGATGGCTACACCTTC
TRBD1 | TRBJ2-3 | 15 | TRBV10-3 | - | CAIGTGWGSTDTQYF | TGTGCCATCGGGACAGGGTGGGGAAGCACAGATACGCAGTATTTT
- | TRBJ2-7 | 12 | TRBV24-1 | - | CATSDYRAEQYF | TGTGCCACCAGTGACTACAGGGCCGAGCAGTACTTC
- | TRBJ2-5 | 14 | TRBV6-1 | - | CASSEVRVSGTQYF | TGTGCCAGCAGTGAAGTCAGGGTGTCAGGGACCCAGTACTTC
- | TRBJ1-2 | 16 | TRBV2 | - | CASSEPGTQGFYGYTF | TGTGCCAGCAGTGAACCTGGGACGCAGGGGTTCTATGGCTACACCTTC
- | TRBJ1-6 | 12 | TRBV12-3/TRBV12-4 | - | CASTSVNSPLHF | TGTGCCAGCACCTCGGTGAATTCACCCCTCCACTTT
TRBD1 | TRBJ2-7 | 15 | TRBV5-1 | - | CASSSETGSSYEQYF | TGCGCCAGCAGCTCGGAGACAGGGAGTTCCTACGAGCAGTACTTC